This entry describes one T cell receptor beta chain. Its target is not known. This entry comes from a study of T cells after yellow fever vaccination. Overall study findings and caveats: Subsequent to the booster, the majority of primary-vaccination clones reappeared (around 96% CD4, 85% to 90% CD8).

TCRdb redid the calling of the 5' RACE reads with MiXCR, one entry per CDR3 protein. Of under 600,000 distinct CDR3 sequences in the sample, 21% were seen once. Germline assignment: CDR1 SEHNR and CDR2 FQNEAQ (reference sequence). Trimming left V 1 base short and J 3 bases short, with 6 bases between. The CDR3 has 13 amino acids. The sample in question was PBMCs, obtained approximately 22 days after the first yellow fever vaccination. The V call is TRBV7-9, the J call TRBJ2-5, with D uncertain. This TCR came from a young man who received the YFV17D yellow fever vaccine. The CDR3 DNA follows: TGTGCCAGCAGCTTAGTTCTTAAAGAGACCCAGTACTTC. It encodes CASSLVLKETQYF.